The 23 T cell receptor beta chains listed next were all sequenced from one sample in a study of technical replicates of blood from a handful of donors. Some clones are missing from TCRdb's copy, which holds only in-frame ones; the method was immunoSEQ multiplex PCR. The table shows 65,000 to 80,000 clones, with 98% occurring only once. The source material was T cells isolated from PBMCs. These TCRs come from a human donor in good health.

As DNA, the CDR3 is TGTGCCAGCAGTTTCCGGACAGGGCGGATCGGGGAGCTGTTTTTT. This gives the protein CASSFRTGRIGELFF. The chain is built from TRBV27 and TRBJ2-2, with TRBD1 matching over 8 bases. There are 15 residues in the CDR3. V was pared by 3 bases and J by 7 bases, with 7 bases of the junction left unmatched. Germline V gene lookup returns CDR1 MNHEY and CDR2 SMNVEV (reference sequence).

On this clone: Additional DNA sequences in this sample encode the identical CDR3. The chain joins TRBV9 to TRBJ2-2, with 7 bases fitting TRBD2. The CDR3 sequence is 16 residues long. The germline V gene has CDR1 SGDLS and CDR2 YYNGEE. Germline trimming cut 0 bases from V and 1 base from J; bases unmatched to any gene: 3. This CDR3 reads CASSVVSSGNTGELFF. The DNA of the CDR3 is TGTGCCAGCAGCGTAGTGTCTAGCGGGAACACCGGGGAGCTGTTTTTT.

This sequence joins TRBV30 and TRBJ1-1; a possible D gene is TRBD1 (5 bases). The CDR3 extends over 13 amino acids. In germline, CDR1 is GTSNPN, CDR2 SVGIG (reference sequence). Trimming left V 0 bases short and J 4 bases short, with 9 bases between. CDR3 nucleotide sequence: TGTGCCTGGAGTGTTATGGGGCCCACTGAAGCTTTCTTT. Encoded protein: CAWSVMGPTEAFF.

The chain has TRBV7-3 and TRBJ1-2; possibly TRBD1 for D (6 bases). There are 13 residues in the CDR3. CDR1 and CDR2 (germline): SGHTA, FQGTGA. V was shortened by 5 bases and J by 4 bases, with 11 bases between the two germline ends. The chain's CDR3 is CASSADRSYGYTF. The CDR3 DNA is TGTGCCAGCAGCGCCGACAGGTCCTATGGCTACACCTTC.

V is TRBV6-5 and J is TRBJ2-5, with D tentatively TRBD2 (5 bases). The assigned J gene may be wrong: the sequence end matches TRBJ2-7 better. There are 13 residues in the CDR3. CDR1 is MNHEY, CDR2 SVGAGI, per germline. The CDR3 DNA follows: TGTGCCAGCAGTCAAACCCGGGGAAACGAGCAGTACTTC. This gives the protein CASSQTRGNEQYF.

The chain combines TRBV6-1 with TRBJ2-1, with a possible D match to TRBD2 (5 bases). Looked up from germline, CDR1 is MNHNS and CDR2 is SASEGT. Between the trimmed V and J ends, which lost 3 bases and 8 bases, there was a span of 14 bases. This CDR3 region has 14 residues. The CDR3 here is CASSDWTYTHEQFF. The CDR3 DNA reads TGTGCCAGCAGTGATTGGACTTACACTCATGAGCAGTTCTTC.

This chain links TRBV4-1 with TRBJ2-2; D perhaps matches TRBD1 (6 bases). The CDR3 contains 16 residues. Trimming cost V 2 bases and J 2 bases, with 12 bases left between them. Germline assignment: CDR1 MGHRA and CDR2 YSYEKL. The CDR3: CASSQRQASNTGELFF. Written as DNA, the CDR3 is TGCGCCAGCAGCCAAAGACAGGCATCTAACACCGGGGAGCTGTTTTTT.

This sequence joins TRBV5-1 and TRBJ2-1, with 11 positions matching TRBD2. Germline assignment: CDR1 SGHRS and CDR2 YFSETQ. There are 15 residues in the CDR3. J gave up 4 bases and V 4 bases, and 4 bases lay outside the gene matches. The CDR3 reads CASSVGLAAYNEQFF. The DNA of the CDR3 is TGCGCCAGCAGCGTGGGACTAGCGGCGTACAATGAGCAGTTCTTC.

The J gene is TRBJ1-2, the V gene TRBV5-6; D gene uncertain. The CDR3 loop spans 13 amino acids. V lost 0 bases and J lost 2, with 5 bases in between. CDR1 is SGHDT and CDR2 is YYEEEE in the germline V gene. The CDR3 protein is CASSLAGNYGYTF. The CDR3 DNA is TGTGCCAGCAGCTTGGCCGGGAACTATGGCTACACCTTC.

The rearrangement joins TRBV28 to TRBJ2-7; 9 bases are shared with TRBD2. This CDR3 contains 14 residues. V was pared by 7 bases and J by 2 bases, with 6 bases of the junction left unmatched. CDR1 is MDHEN, CDR2 SYDVKM, per germline. CDR3 sequence reads: CASTSSGGTYEQYF. The CDR3 bases are TGTGCCAGCACAAGTAGCGGGGGAACCTACGAGCAGTACTTC.

The chain has TRBV9 and TRBJ2-1, with 9 bases fitting TRBD2. The junction had 3 bases not matched to a gene; V was cut back by 2 bases and J by 6 bases. The CDR3 runs 14 residues. The germline V gene has CDR1 SGDLS and CDR2 YYNGEE. CDR3 loop: CASSVREGLNEQFF. CDR3 DNA: TGTGCCAGCAGCGTGCGGGAGGGCCTCAATGAGCAGTTCTTC.

The chain uses TRBV29-1 and TRBJ2-3; D ambiguous. V shed 5 bases and J shed 5 bases, with 14 bases lying between them. Germline V gives CDR1 SQVTM, CDR2 ANQGSEA. This CDR3 has 13 amino acids. CDR3 sequence: CSVFVFYGDTQYF. The CDR3 DNA reads TGCAGCGTTTTTGTGTTCTATGGAGATACGCAGTATTTT.

The chain links TRBV9 to TRBJ2-3; the match to TRBD2 covers 8 bases. The CDR3 is made up of 15 amino acids. With V trimmed by 4 bases and J by 4 bases, 8 bases remained unmatched. Per germline, CDR1 SGDLS and CDR2 YYNGEE. CDR3 DNA sequence: TGTGCCAGCAGCTCGTCAGCGGGAGACGCAGATACGCAGTATTTT. Translating it yields CASSSSAGDADTQYF.

The chain carries TRBV11-2 and TRBJ2-5; 14 bases map to TRBD2. The length of the CDR3 is 16 residues. The germline gives CDR1 SGHAT, CDR2 FQNNGV. The V gene end was trimmed by 3 bases and the J gene end by 5 bases; junction bases not matched to a gene: 5. The CDR3 nucleotides are TGTGCCAGCAGCTTTTGGACTAGCGGGAGGTCTGAGACCCAGTACTTC. Amino acids: CASSFWTSGRSETQYF. The complete variable domain, with remaining parts taken from reference TRBV11-2 and TRBJ2-5, reads EAGVAQSPRYKIIEKRQSVAFWCNPISGHATLYWYQQILGQGPKLLIQFQNNGVVDDSQLPKDRFSAERLKGVDSTLKIQPAKLEDSAVYLCASSFWTSGRSETQYFGPGTRLLVL.

The rearrangement uses TRBV15 and TRBJ1-4, with D perhaps TRBD1 (5 bases). With 7 bases removed from V and 8 bases from J, the gap between germline ends came to 17 bases. The CDR3 length is 14 residues. CDR1 and CDR2 from the germline V gene are LNHNV and YYDKDF (reference sequence). CDR3 nucleotide sequence: TGTGCCACCAATAGCAGGGCGGTAGACGAAAAACTGTTTTTT. Encoded protein: CATNSRAVDEKLFF.

The V call is TRBV5-1, the J call TRBJ1-1, with D maybe TRBD1 (5 bases). The V gene lost 0 bases and the J gene lost 5 bases, with 11 bases spanning the gap. The CDR3 consists of 14 residues. Germline CDR1 SGHRS, CDR2 YFSETQ. The CDR3 region has the DNA TGCGCCAGCAGCTTGGTCGGGGGTACGACTGAAGCTTTCTTT. Amino acid sequence: CASSLVGGTTEAFF.

This clone was seen just once. The V call is TRBV15, the J call TRBJ1-5; the D is unclear. CDR3 length: 18 amino acids. The germline V and J ends were trimmed by 0 bases and 0 bases, with 15 bases remaining between them. Germline V gives CDR1 LNHNV, CDR2 YYDKDF (reference sequence). The CDR3 loop reads CATSRDLPFSYSNQPQHF. The DNA of the CDR3 is TGTGCCACCAGCAGAGACTTACCATTCTCCTATAGCAATCAGCCCCAGCATTTT.

This chain uses TRBV5-8 with TRBJ2-7; 9 bases fit TRBD1. The CDR3 loop spans 16 amino acids. The germline V gene encodes CDR1 SGHTS and CDR2 YDEGEE. V shed 4 bases and J 3 bases; nucleotides not matched to a gene: 11. The DNA of the CDR3 is TGTGCCAGCAGCCCTAGGGACAGGGAAGAGGACTACGAGCAGTACTTC. Its protein product is CASSPRDREEDYEQYF.

The J gene is TRBJ2-3, the V gene TRBV29-1, with 7 bases fitting TRBD1. The CDR3 is 13 amino acids. Germline assignment: CDR1 SQVTM and CDR2 ANQGSEA. Trimming at V came to 8 bases and at J to 6 bases, leaving 11 bases not matched to a gene. CDR3 nucleotide sequence: TGCAGCATGGTTCTAGGGGGCGAGGATACGCAGTATTTT. Translating it yields CSMVLGGEDTQYF.

A single count supports this clone. The chain couples TRBV30 to TRBJ1-2; D gene ambiguous. The CDR3 totals 13 residues. Germline CDR1 is GTSNPN and CDR2 is SVGIG (reference sequence). V dropped 7 bases and J dropped 4 bases, with 16 bases sitting between them. The CDR3 nucleotides read TGTGCCTCCTCAGCTGGCGGCGGCTATGGCTACACCTTC. This encodes CASSAGGGYGYTF.

The chain carries TRBV4-3 and TRBJ2-1; D is perhaps TRBD2 (5 bases). The CDR3 loop spans 15 amino acids. Germline CDR1 reads LGHNA; CDR2 reads YSLEER. V dropped 1 base and J dropped 3 bases, with 10 bases sitting between them. The CDR3 here is CASSQGAAGYNEQFF. The CDR3 nucleotides read TGCGCCAGCAGCCAAGGCGCCGCGGGCTACAATGAGCAGTTCTTC.

This chain uses TRBV2 with TRBJ1-1; 7 positions agree with TRBD1. The V segment lost 2 bases and the J segment 0 bases; nucleotides outside the gene matches: 9. This CDR3 contains 17 residues. Germline values: CDR1 SNHLY, CDR2 FYNNEI. The CDR3 is CASSEIDREGMNTEAFF. The CDR3 DNA is TGTGCCAGCAGTGAAATCGACAGGGAAGGAATGAACACTGAAGCTTTCTTT.

This clone was detected only once. J is TRBJ2-1 and V is TRBV11-2; no definite D call. Germline CDR1 and CDR2: SGHAT and FQNNGV. Trimming took off 1 base at V and 8 bases at J, with 15 bases between the two ends. The CDR3 is 15 amino acids. The CDR3 bases are TGTGCCAGCAGCTTAGGCTCGTTGGCTCTTGATGAGCAGTTCTTC. Protein sequence: CASSLGSLALDEQFF.